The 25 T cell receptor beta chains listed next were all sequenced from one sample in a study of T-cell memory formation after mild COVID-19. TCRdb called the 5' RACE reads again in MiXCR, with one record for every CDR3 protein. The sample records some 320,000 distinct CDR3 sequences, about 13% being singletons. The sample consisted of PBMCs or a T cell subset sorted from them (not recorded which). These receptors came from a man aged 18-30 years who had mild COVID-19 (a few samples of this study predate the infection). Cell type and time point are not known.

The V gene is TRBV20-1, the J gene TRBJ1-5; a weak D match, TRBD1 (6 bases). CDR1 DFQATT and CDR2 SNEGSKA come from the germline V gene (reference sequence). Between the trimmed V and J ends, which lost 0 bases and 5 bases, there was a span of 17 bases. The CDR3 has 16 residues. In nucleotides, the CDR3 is TGCAGTGCTAGAGAGGGGGCAGGGGAGTGGGATCAGCCCCAGCATTTT. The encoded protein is CSAREGAGEWDQPQHF.

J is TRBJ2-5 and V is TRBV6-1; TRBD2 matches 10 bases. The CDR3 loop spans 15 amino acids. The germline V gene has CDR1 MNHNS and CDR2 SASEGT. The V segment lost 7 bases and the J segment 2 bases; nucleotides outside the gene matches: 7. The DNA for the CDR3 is TGTGCCAGCACCTCCGGACTAGCGGTACAAGAGACCCAGTACTTC. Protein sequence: CASTSGLAVQETQYF.

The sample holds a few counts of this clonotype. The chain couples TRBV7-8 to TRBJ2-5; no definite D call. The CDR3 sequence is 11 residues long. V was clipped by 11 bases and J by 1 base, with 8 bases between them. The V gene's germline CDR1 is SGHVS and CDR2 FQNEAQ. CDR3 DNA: TGTGCCCTTGGCATCCAAGAGACCCAGTACTTC. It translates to CALGIQETQYF.

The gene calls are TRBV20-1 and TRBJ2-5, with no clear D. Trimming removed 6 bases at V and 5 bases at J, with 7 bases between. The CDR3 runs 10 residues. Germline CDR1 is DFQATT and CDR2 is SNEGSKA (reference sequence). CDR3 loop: CSAPPETQYF. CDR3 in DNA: TGCAGTGCCCCGCCGGAGACCCAGTACTTC.

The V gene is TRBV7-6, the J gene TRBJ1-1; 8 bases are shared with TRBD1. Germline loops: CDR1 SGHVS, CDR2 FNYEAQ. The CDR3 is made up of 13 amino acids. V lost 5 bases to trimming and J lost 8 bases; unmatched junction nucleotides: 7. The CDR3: CASSRGQGLEAFF. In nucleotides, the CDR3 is TGTGCCAGCAGCCGAGGACAGGGTTTGGAAGCTTTCTTT.

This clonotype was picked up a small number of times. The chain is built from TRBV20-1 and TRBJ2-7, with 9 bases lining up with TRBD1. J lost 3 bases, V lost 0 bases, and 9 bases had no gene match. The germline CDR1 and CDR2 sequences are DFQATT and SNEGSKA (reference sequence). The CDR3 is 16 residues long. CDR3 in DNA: TGCAGTGCTAGAGATCCTACAGGGGGCTCTTACTACGAGCAGTACTTC. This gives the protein CSARDPTGGSYYEQYF.

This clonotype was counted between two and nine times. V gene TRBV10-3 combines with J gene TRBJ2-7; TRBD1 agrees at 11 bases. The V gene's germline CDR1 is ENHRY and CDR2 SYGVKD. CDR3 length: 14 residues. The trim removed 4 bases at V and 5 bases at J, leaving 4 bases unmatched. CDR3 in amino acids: CAISGGQGANEQYV. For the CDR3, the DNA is TGTGCCATCAGTGGAGGACAGGGGGCAAACGAGCAGTACGTC.

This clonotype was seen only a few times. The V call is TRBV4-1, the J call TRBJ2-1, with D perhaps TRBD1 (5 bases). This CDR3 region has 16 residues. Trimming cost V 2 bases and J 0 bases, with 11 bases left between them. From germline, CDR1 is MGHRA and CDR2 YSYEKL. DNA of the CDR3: TGCGCCAGCAGCCAATCACGGCAGGGCTCCTACAATGAGCAGTTCTTC. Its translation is CASSQSRQGSYNEQFF.

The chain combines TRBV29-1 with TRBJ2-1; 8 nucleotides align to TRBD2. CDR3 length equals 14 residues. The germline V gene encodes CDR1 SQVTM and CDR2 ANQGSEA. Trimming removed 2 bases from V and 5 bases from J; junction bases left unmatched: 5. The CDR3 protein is CSVELAGVNNEQFF. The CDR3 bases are TGCAGCGTTGAACTAGCGGGTGTGAACAATGAGCAGTTCTTC.

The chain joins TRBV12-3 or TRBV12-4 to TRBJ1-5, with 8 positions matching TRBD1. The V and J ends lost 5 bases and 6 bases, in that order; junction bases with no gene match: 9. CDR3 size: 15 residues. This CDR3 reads CASSGGQVVGQPQHF. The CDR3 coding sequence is TGTGCCAGCAGTGGGGGACAGGTAGTGGGTCAGCCCCAGCATTTT.

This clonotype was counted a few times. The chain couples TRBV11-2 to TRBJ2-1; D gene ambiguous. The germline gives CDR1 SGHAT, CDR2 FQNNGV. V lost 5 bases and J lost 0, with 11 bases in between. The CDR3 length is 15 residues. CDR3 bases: TGTGCCAGCAGCCCCCGGGTTAGCTCCTACAATGAGCAGTTCTTC. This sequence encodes CASSPRVSSYNEQFF.

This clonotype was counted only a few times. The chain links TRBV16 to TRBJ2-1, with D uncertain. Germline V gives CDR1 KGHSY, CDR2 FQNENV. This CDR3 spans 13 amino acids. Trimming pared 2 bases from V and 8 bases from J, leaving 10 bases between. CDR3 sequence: CASSQVEADEQFF. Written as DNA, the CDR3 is TGTGCCAGCAGCCAAGTCGAGGCGGATGAGCAGTTCTTC.

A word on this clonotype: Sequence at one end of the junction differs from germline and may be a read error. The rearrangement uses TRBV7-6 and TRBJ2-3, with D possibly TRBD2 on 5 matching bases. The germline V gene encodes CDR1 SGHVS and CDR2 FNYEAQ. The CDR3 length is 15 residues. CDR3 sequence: CASSIASRAGDTQYF. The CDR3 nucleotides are TGTGCCAGCAGCATAGCTAGCCGTGCTGGAGATACGCAGTATTTT.

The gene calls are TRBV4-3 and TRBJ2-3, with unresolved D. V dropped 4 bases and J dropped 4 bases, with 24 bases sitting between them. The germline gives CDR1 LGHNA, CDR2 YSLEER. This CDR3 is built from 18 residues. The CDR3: CASSRQVGISSTPDTQYF. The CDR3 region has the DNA TGCGCCAGCAGCCGACAAGTTGGGATATCGAGCACGCCAGATACGCAGTATTTT.

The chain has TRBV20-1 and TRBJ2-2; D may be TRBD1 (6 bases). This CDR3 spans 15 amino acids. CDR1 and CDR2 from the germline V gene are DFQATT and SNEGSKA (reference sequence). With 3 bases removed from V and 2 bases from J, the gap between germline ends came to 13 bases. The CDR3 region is CSARDSQINTGELFF. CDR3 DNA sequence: TGCAGTGCTAGGGACAGCCAGATTAACACCGGGGAGCTGTTTTTT.

The CDR3 DNA reads TGCGCCAGCGGCGGGGGCGCCGGGGCCAACGTCCTGACTTTC. Translated: CASGGGAGANVLTF. This sequence joins TRBV5-1 and TRBJ2-6; TRBD2 is a possible D gene (7 bases). Trimming shortened V by 7 bases and J by 4 bases, and 12 bases separated the two germline ends. The CDR3 runs to 14 residues. CDR1 is SGHRS, CDR2 YFSETQ, per germline.

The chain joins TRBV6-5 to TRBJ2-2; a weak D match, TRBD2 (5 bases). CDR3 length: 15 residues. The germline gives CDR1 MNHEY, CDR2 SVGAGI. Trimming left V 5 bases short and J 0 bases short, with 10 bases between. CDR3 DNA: TGTGCCAGCAGTGCCTGGACTGCGAACACCGGGGAGCTGTTTTTT. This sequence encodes CASSAWTANTGELFF.

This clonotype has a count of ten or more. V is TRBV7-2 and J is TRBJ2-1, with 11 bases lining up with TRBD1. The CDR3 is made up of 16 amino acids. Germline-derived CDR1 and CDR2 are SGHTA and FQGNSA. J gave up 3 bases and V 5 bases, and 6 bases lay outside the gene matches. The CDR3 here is CASSHRDRGFYNEQFF. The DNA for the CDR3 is TGTGCCAGCAGCCACCGGGACAGGGGGTTCTACAATGAGCAGTTCTTC.

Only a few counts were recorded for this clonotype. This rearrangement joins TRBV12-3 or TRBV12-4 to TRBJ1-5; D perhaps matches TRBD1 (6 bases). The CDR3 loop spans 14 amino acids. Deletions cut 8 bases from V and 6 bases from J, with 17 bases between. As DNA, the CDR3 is TGTGCCAGCGGGATAACAGGGTCCGGTCAGCCCCAGCATTTT. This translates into CASGITGSGQPQHF.

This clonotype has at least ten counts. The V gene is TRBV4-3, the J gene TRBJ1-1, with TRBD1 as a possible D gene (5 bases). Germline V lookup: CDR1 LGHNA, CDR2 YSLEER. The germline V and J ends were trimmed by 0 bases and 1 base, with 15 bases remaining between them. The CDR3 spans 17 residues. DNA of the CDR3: TGCGCCAGCAGCCAAGATCAGGGTTGGGGGACGAACACTGAAGCTTTCTTT. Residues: CASSQDQGWGTNTEAFF.

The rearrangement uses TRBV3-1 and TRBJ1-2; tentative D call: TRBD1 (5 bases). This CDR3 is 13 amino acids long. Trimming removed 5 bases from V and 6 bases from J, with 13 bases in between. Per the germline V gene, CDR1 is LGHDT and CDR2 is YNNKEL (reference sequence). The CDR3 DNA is TGTGCCAGCAGCGGGGGTTCAAACGATGGCTACACCTTC. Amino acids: CASSGGSNDGYTF.

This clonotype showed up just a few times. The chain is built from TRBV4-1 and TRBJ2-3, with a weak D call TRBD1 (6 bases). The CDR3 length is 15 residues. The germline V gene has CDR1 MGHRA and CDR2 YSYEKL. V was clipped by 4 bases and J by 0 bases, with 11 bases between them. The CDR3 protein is CASSLQGHSTDTQYF. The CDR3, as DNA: TGCGCCAGCAGCCTACAGGGCCATAGCACAGATACGCAGTATTTT.

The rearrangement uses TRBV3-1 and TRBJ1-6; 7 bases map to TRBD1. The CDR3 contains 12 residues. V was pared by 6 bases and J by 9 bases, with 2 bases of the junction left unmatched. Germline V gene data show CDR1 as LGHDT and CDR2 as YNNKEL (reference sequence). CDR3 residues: CASRTGFSPLHF. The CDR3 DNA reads TGTGCCAGCAGGACAGGGTTTTCACCCCTCCACTTT.

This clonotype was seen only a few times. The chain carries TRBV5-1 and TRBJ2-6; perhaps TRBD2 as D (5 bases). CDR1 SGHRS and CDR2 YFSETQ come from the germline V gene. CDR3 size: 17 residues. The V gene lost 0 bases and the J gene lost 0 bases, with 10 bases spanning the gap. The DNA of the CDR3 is TGCGCCAGCAGCTTGGCCCCTGCGGGCTCTGGGGCCAACGTCCTGACTTTC. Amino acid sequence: CASSLAPAGSGANVLTF.

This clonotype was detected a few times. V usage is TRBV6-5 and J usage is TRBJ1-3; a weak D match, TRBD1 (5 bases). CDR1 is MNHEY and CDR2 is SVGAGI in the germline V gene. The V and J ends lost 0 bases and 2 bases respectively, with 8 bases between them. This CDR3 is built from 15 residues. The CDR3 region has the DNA TGTGCCAGCAGTTACTCGGTCAGGGCTGGAAACACCATATATTTT. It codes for CASSYSVRAGNTIYF.